Shown below are 19 T cell receptor beta chains from a single sample sequenced in a study of blood T cell repertoires in COVID-19. TCRdb keeps only in-frame clones here, not all; method: immunoSEQ multiplex PCR. Here the sample spans 150,000 or so clones, roughly 88% being singletons. Specimen: peripheral blood. All receptors come from a man aged 45-65 years with acute or convalescent COVID-19.

In its sample, this clone was seen a few times. This sequence joins TRBV25-1 and TRBJ2-7; possible D gene TRBD1, 5 bases. CDR1 and CDR2 from the germline V gene are MGHDK and SYGVNS. The CDR3 totals 13 residues. The V end was cut by 6 bases, the J end by 6 bases, with 15 bases between. The DNA of the CDR3 is TGTGCCAGCAGGGAAGGGGCTTTATTCGAGCAGTACTTC. Protein product: CASREGALFEQYF.

For this clone: One end of the junction does not line up with germline, which may come from a read error. This chain uses TRBV7-7 with TRBJ2-1; 10 nucleotides match TRBD1. Germline V gene data show CDR1 as SSHAT and CDR2 as FNYEAQ (reference sequence). This CDR3 is built from 18 residues. The DNA of the CDR3 is TGTGCTAGCAGCCCTGGGCCGCGGGGGACAGGGGTCAGGGATGAGCAGTTCTTC. As protein: CASSPGPRGTGVRDEQFF.

The V gene is TRBV6-5, the J gene TRBJ1-2; D is possibly TRBD1 (6 bases). The V gene's germline CDR1 is MNHEY and CDR2 SVGAGI. The CDR3 spans 13 residues. Trimming stripped 6 bases from V and 3 bases from J, with 11 bases between. CDR3 protein: CASRGGGDYGYTF. The CDR3 DNA reads TGTGCCAGCAGGGGAGGGGGTGACTATGGCTACACCTTC.

This chain joins TRBV18 and TRBJ2-2; 7 nucleotides line up with TRBD2. Trimming removed 3 bases from V and 6 bases from J; junction bases left unmatched: 7. CDR3 length equals 15 residues. Germline CDR1 and CDR2: KGHSH and LQKENI. The CDR3 loop is CASSPGLVAAGELFF. The CDR3, as DNA: TGTGCCAGCTCACCCGGACTAGTAGCGGCCGGGGAGCTGTTTTTT.

The chain employs TRBV19 and TRBJ2-1, with 10 bases fitting TRBD1. This CDR3 contains 14 residues. Germline CDR1 LNHDA, CDR2 SQIVND (reference sequence). J was trimmed by 8 bases and V by 7 bases; bases with no gene match: 8. The CDR3 reads CASNSGQGRDEQFF. The DNA for the CDR3 is TGTGCCAGTAACTCGGGACAGGGGAGGGATGAGCAGTTCTTC. Full variable domain (outside the CDR3, taken from reference TRBV19 and TRBJ2-1): DGGITQSPKYLFRKEGQNVTLSCEQNLNHDAMYWYRQDPGQGLRLIYYSQIVNDFQKGDIAEGYSVSREKKESFPLTVTSAQKNPTAFYLCASNSGQGRDEQFFGPGTRLTVL.

V is TRBV5-5 and J is TRBJ1-6; TRBD1 aligns across 7 bases. CDR3 length: 16 residues. V trimming: 2 bases; J trimming: 10 bases; junction bases outside the gene matches: 12. Germline CDR1 SGHKS, CDR2 YYEKEE (reference sequence). CDR3 protein: CASSFDVGQSRSPLHF. The CDR3 region has the DNA TGTGCCAGCAGCTTTGATGTGGGACAGTCCCGATCACCCCTCCACTTT.

The V and J genes are TRBV7-9 and TRBJ1-3; 9 bases map to TRBD1. Trimming cost V 5 bases and J 4 bases; bases outside gene matches: 6. Germline loops: CDR1 SEHNR, CDR2 FQNEAQ (reference sequence). There are 15 residues in the CDR3. The CDR3 here is CASSPGQGQGNTIYF. In DNA form, the CDR3 reads TGTGCCAGCAGCCCTGGACAGGGGCAGGGAAACACCATATATTTT.

The chain links TRBV2 to TRBJ2-1, with D possibly TRBD1 on 6 matching bases. The CDR3 has 17 amino acids. CDR1 and CDR2 from the germline V gene are SNHLY and FYNNEI. V was clipped by 4 bases and J by 1 base, with 17 bases between them. CDR3 sequence reads: CASSAGVGRGSYNEQFF. As DNA, the CDR3 is TGTGCCAGCAGTGCAGGGGTGGGGAGAGGATCCTACAATGAGCAGTTCTTC. The whole variable domain, remainder taken from reference TRBV2 and TRBJ2-1, is EPEVTQTPSHQVTQMGQEVILRCVPISNHLYFYWYRQILGQKVEFLVSFYNNEISEKSEIFDDQFSVERPDGSNFTLKIRSTKLEDSAMYFCASSAGVGRGSYNEQFFGPGTRLTVL.

The rearrangement uses TRBV6-5 and TRBJ1-1; 10 nucleotides match TRBD1. V lost 0 bases and J lost 10; bases outside the gene matches: 8. Germline V gene lookup returns CDR1 MNHEY and CDR2 SVGAGI. The CDR3 totals 15 residues. The CDR3 spells CASSYSGQGLSIAFF. The CDR3 DNA sequence: TGTGCCAGCAGTTACTCGGGACAGGGGTTGTCGATAGCTTTCTTT.

The J gene is TRBJ2-5, the V gene TRBV2; TRBD2 might be the D (6 bases). V lost 4 bases and J 5 bases, leaving 17 bases between the germline ends. This CDR3 spans 15 amino acids. Germline V lookup: CDR1 SNHLY, CDR2 FYNNEI. The chain's CDR3 is CASSGITSEGETQYF. CDR3 bases: TGTGCCAGCAGTGGTATAACATCGGAGGGTGAGACCCAGTACTTC.

The chain has TRBV5-4 and TRBJ2-7; unclear D gene. Germline-derived CDR1 and CDR2 are SGHNT and YYREEE (reference sequence). V was clipped by 0 bases and J by 3 bases, with 10 bases between them. This CDR3 spans 14 amino acids. CDR3 nucleotide sequence: TGTGCCAGCAGCTTGGACAGTTCTTACTACGAGCAGTACTTC. Amino acids: CASSLDSSYYEQYF.

This clone was seen a single time. The V call is TRBV6-2 or TRBV6-3, the J call TRBJ1-6, with D unresolved. V was pared by 6 bases and J by 9 bases, with 9 bases between. CDR1 and CDR2 (germline): MNHEY, SVGEGT. The CDR3 is made up of 12 amino acids. The CDR3: CASSVFRSPLHF. CDR3 nucleotides: TGTGCCAGCAGCGTCTTTCGTTCACCCCTCCACTTT.

The V gene is TRBV18, the J gene TRBJ2-2; D gene ambiguous. The CDR3 loop spans 14 amino acids. Trimming pared 3 bases from V and 0 bases from J, leaving 5 bases between. The germline gives CDR1 KGHSH, CDR2 LQKENI. The DNA for the CDR3 is TGTGCCAGCTCACCCGACTCGAACACCGGGGAGCTGTTTTTT. It translates to CASSPDSNTGELFF.

V and J are TRBV6-6 and TRBJ2-7, with D hard to call. V was cut by 5 bases and J by 3 bases, with 17 bases left in between. The CDR3 is made up of 15 amino acids. CDR1 and CDR2 from the germline V gene are MNHNY and SVGAGI (reference sequence). The CDR3 nucleotides are TGTGCCAGCAGTCATGTACAACAGTCTCTCTACGAGCAGTACTTC. This sequence encodes CASSHVQQSLYEQYF.

This chain uses TRBV7-2 with TRBJ2-3; 7 bases align to TRBD2. In germline, CDR1 is SGHTA, CDR2 FQGNSA. The CDR3 extends over 15 amino acids. V lost 8 bases, J lost 2 bases, and 10 bases stayed unmatched. The CDR3 DNA reads as TGTGCCAGCCGCCTCAGCGGGGCCCTCACAGATACGCAGTATTTT. Residues: CASRLSGALTDTQYF. The full variable domain, with the rest looked up from reference TRBV7-2 and TRBJ2-3, is GAGVSQSPSNKVTEKGKDVELRCDPISGHTALYWYRQSLGQGLEFLIYFQGNSAPDKSGLPSDRFSAERTGGSVSTLTIQRTQQEDSAVYLCASRLSGALTDTQYFGPGTRLTVL.

In its sample, this clone was seen a few times. The V and J genes are TRBV5-1 and TRBJ2-3; possibly TRBD1 for D (6 bases). V gave up 4 bases and J gave up 0 bases, with 9 bases separating them. The CDR3 is 14 amino acids. Germline V gene lookup returns CDR1 SGHRS and CDR2 YFSETQ. CDR3 coding DNA: TGCGCCAGCAGCCCGGACAGAAGCACAGATACGCAGTATTTT. This translates into CASSPDRSTDTQYF.

This rearrangement joins TRBV28 to TRBJ1-2; TRBD1 is a possible D gene (5 bases). This CDR3 region has 17 residues. Germline CDR1 reads MDHEN; CDR2 reads SYDVKM. Trimming removed 2 bases from V and 3 bases from J, with 19 bases in between. This CDR3 is CASSLPRRDSRYYGYTF. For the CDR3, the DNA is TGTGCCAGCAGTTTACCCAGGAGGGACTCTAGGTACTATGGCTACACCTTC.

V and J are TRBV6-4 and TRBJ1-2; D possibly corresponds to TRBD1 (5 bases). V was clipped by 5 bases and J by 8 bases, with 15 bases between them. This CDR3 contains 13 residues. Germline CDR1 and CDR2: MRHNA and SNTAGT. The CDR3 sequence is CASSPSGFGGYTF. CDR3 nucleotide sequence: TGTGCCAGCAGTCCATCAGGGTTTGGGGGCTACACCTTC.

The chain has TRBV7-2 and TRBJ1-6; D remains ambiguous. Germline CDR1 is SGHTA and CDR2 is FQGNSA. The V and J ends lost 0 bases and 10 bases respectively, with 16 bases between them. The CDR3 covers 16 residues. CDR3 region: CASSLAWTVVKSPLHF. CDR3 DNA: TGTGCCAGCAGCTTAGCTTGGACTGTCGTAAAGTCACCCCTCCACTTT.